This is a list of T cell receptor beta chains from one sample in a study of cytomegalovirus exposure and HLA in healthy donors. Some clones are missing from TCRdb's copy, which holds only in-frame ones; the method was immunoSEQ multiplex PCR. The table lists roughly 150,000 clones, around 79% of them singletons. Sequencing was done on a sample of PBMCs. Receptors were obtained from a female donor in good health and CMV-seronegative. CDR3s include the opening cysteine and the closing phenylalanine or tryptophan. The D gene is left open where the match is weak. Size is omitted from some rows. Given values are once, few, many or a class for expanded clones.

V gene: TRBV7-3; clone size: -; D gene: TRBD2; J gene: TRBJ2-5; CDR3 DNA: TGTGCCAGCAGCCCGGGAGGAGAGGGGGAGACCCAGTACTTC; CDR3 protein: CASSPGGEGETQYF
V gene: TRBV7-3; clone size: -; D gene: TRBD2; J gene: TRBJ2-5; CDR3 DNA: TGTGCCAGCAGCTCGACTAGCGGAGACCAAGAGACCCAGTACTTC; CDR3 protein: CASSSTSGDQETQYF
V gene: TRBV19; clone size: -; D gene: -; J gene: TRBJ1-2; CDR3 DNA: TGTGCCAGTACCCCCCGAGAGGGAAGTTATGGCTACACCTTC; CDR3 protein: CASTPREGSYGYTF
V gene: TRBV5-1; clone size: -; D gene: TRBD1; J gene: TRBJ1-1; CDR3 DNA: TGCGCCAGCAGCTTGGCAGGGGGATTACTCAAAGCCTCGTACGCTGAAGCTTTCTTT; CDR3 protein: CASSLAGGLLKASYAEAFF
V gene: TRBV5-5; clone size: few; D gene: -; J gene: TRBJ2-7; CDR3 DNA: TGTGCCAGCAGCTTGGTTGTAACAGGAAACTACGAGCAGTACTTC; CDR3 protein: CASSLVVTGNYEQYF
V gene: TRBV5-6; clone size: -; D gene: TRBD1; J gene: TRBJ1-5; CDR3 DNA: TGTGCCAGCAGCCCCGGACAGGGCATCAATCAGCCCCAGCATTTT; CDR3 protein: CASSPGQGINQPQHF
V gene: TRBV6-5; clone size: -; D gene: -; J gene: TRBJ2-3; CDR3 DNA: TGTGCCAGCAGCCGCGCGGGGCCCACAGATACGCAGTATTTT; CDR3 protein: CASSRAGPTDTQYF
V gene: TRBV28; clone size: -; D gene: TRBD2; J gene: TRBJ2-7; CDR3 DNA: TGTGCCAGCAGTTTAGTTACTAGCGGTAAGCCGCACCCACTATACGAGCAGTACTTC; CDR3 protein: CASSLVTSGKPHPLYEQYF
V gene: TRBV21-1; clone size: -; D gene: -; J gene: TRBJ1-2; CDR3 DNA: TGTGCCAACAGCATAGGGACAGGGGGCATCTATGGCTACACCTTC; CDR3 protein: CANSIGTGGIYGYTF
V gene: TRBV7-3; clone size: -; D gene: TRBD2; J gene: TRBJ2-1; CDR3 DNA: TGTGCCAGCAGCTCCGCGGGGGGGACCTACAATGAGCAGTTCTTC; CDR3 protein: CASSSAGGTYNEQFF
V gene: TRBV7-2; clone size: -; D gene: -; J gene: TRBJ1-1; CDR3 DNA: TGTGCCAGCAGCGAGGGACATCCCACTGAAGCTTTCTTT; CDR3 protein: CASSEGHPTEAFF
V gene: TRBV7-9; clone size: -; D gene: TRBD2; J gene: TRBJ2-1; CDR3 DNA: TGTGCCAGCAGCTTATTTAGCGGGAGGGCGGGTGAGCAGTTCTTC; CDR3 protein: CASSLFSGRAGEQFF
V gene: TRBV10-3; clone size: -; D gene: -; J gene: TRBJ1-2; CDR3 DNA: TGTGCCATCATGGCCAAAAACTATGGCTACACCTTC; CDR3 protein: CAIMAKNYGYTF
V gene: TRBV4-2; clone size: -; D gene: TRBD2; J gene: TRBJ2-3; CDR3 DNA: TGTGCCAGCAGCCAAGAGGCTAGCGGGGGGGTTGGTATGAGCACAGATACGCAGTATTTT; CDR3 protein: CASSQEASGGVGMSTDTQYF
V gene: TRBV13; clone size: -; D gene: TRBD2; J gene: TRBJ2-5; CDR3 DNA: TGTGCCAGCAGCTTAGTTTCTAGCGGTCAAGAGACCCAGTACTTC; CDR3 protein: CASSLVSSGQETQYF
V gene: TRBV11-2; clone size: -; D gene: -; J gene: TRBJ2-5; CDR3 DNA: TGTGCCAGCAGCTTAGCGGGCCAACAGGGGACCCAGTACTTC; CDR3 protein: CASSLAGQQGTQYF
V gene: TRBV28; clone size: -; D gene: TRBD1; J gene: TRBJ2-3; CDR3 DNA: TGTGCCAGCAGTCGCCCTAACAGGGGTCGGGCGACAGATACGCAGTATTTT; CDR3 protein: CASSRPNRGRATDTQYF
V gene: TRBV9; clone size: once; D gene: -; J gene: TRBJ1-1; CDR3 DNA: TGTGCCAGCAGCGTTGGGGGCGCTGACACTGAAGCTTTCTTT; CDR3 protein: CASSVGGADTEAFF
V gene: TRBV4-2; clone size: -; D gene: TRBD1; J gene: TRBJ2-7; CDR3 DNA: TGTGCCAGCAGCCCTGGGACAGGCCACTACGAGCAGTACTTC; CDR3 protein: CASSPGTGHYEQYF
V gene: TRBV6-5; clone size: -; D gene: TRBD1; J gene: TRBJ1-2; CDR3 DNA: TGTGCCAGCAGTGGGGAGCGACAGGGGAACTATGGCTACACCTTC; CDR3 protein: CASSGERQGNYGYTF
V gene: TRBV4-1; clone size: -; D gene: -; J gene: TRBJ1-5; CDR3 DNA: TGCGCCAGCAGCCAAGTCGGTCAGCCCCAGCATTTT; CDR3 protein: CASSQVGQPQHF
V gene: TRBV4-2; clone size: few; D gene: -; J gene: TRBJ1-4; CDR3 DNA: TGTGCCAGCCAAGGGGGAGAAAAACTGTTTTTT; CDR3 protein: CASQGGEKLFF
V gene: TRBV19; clone size: -; D gene: -; J gene: TRBJ2-3; CDR3 DNA: TGTGCCAGTAGTATCAGGGGGGCGGGCACAGATACGCAGTATTTT; CDR3 protein: CASSIRGAGTDTQYF
V gene: TRBV29-1; clone size: -; D gene: TRBD1; J gene: TRBJ1-1; CDR3 DNA: TGCAGCGTCTTACAGGGGGCTAGGGACACTGAAGCTTTCTTT; CDR3 protein: CSVLQGARDTEAFF
V gene: TRBV5-1; clone size: -; D gene: TRBD1; J gene: TRBJ1-1; CDR3 DNA: TGCGCCAGCAGATGGGGACAGGGACCGACTGAAGCTTTCTTT; CDR3 protein: CASRWGQGPTEAFF
V gene: TRBV11-3; clone size: -; D gene: TRBD2; J gene: TRBJ2-1; CDR3 DNA: TGTGCCAGCAGCTCGGGACTATACAATGAGCAGTTCTTC; CDR3 protein: CASSSGLYNEQFF
V gene: TRBV5-1; clone size: -; D gene: TRBD2; J gene: TRBJ2-1; CDR3 DNA: TGCGCCAGCAGCTTGGAGCCAGCGGGAGCTCATGAGCAGTTCTTC; CDR3 protein: CASSLEPAGAHEQFF
V gene: TRBV7-9; clone size: -; D gene: TRBD1; J gene: TRBJ2-1; CDR3 DNA: TGTGCCAGCAGCTTAGCCCCGGGACAGTACAATGAGCAGTTCTTC; CDR3 protein: CASSLAPGQYNEQFF
V gene: TRBV4-2; clone size: once; D gene: TRBD1; J gene: TRBJ1-1; CDR3 DNA: TGTGCCAGCAGCCAAGTGGAGGCAGGGGGCTCGAACACTGAAGCTTTCTTT; CDR3 protein: CASSQVEAGGSNTEAFF
V gene: TRBV5-4; clone size: -; D gene: TRBD1; J gene: TRBJ1-2; CDR3 DNA: TGTGCCAGCAGCCGGGGGACAGGGCGTAACTATGGCTACACCTTC; CDR3 protein: CASSRGTGRNYGYTF
V gene: TRBV18; clone size: -; D gene: TRBD1; J gene: TRBJ1-2; CDR3 DNA: TGTGCCAGCTCACCTCCCCAGGGGGGCACCCAAGGCTACACCTTC; CDR3 protein: CASSPPQGGTQGYTF
V gene: TRBV7-9; clone size: -; D gene: TRBD2; J gene: TRBJ2-3; CDR3 DNA: TGTGCCAGCAGCTCGACTAGCGGGGACACAGATACGCAGTATTTT; CDR3 protein: CASSSTSGDTDTQYF
V gene: TRBV13; clone size: few; D gene: -; J gene: TRBJ2-5; CDR3 DNA: TGTGCCAGCAGCTTATACCGGGGTAGCGGAGAGACCCAGTACTTC; CDR3 protein: CASSLYRGSGETQYF
V gene: TRBV7-6; clone size: -; D gene: -; J gene: TRBJ1-2; CDR3 DNA: TGTGCCAGCAGCTTAGATGGCAGGGGCCTCTATGGCTACACCTTC; CDR3 protein: CASSLDGRGLYGYTF
V gene: TRBV6-5; clone size: few; D gene: -; J gene: TRBJ1-1; CDR3 DNA: TGTGCCAGCAGTCCTGAGTGGAACACTGAAGCTTTCTTT; CDR3 protein: CASSPEWNTEAFF
V gene: TRBV5-6; clone size: -; D gene: -; J gene: TRBJ1-4; CDR3 DNA: TGTGCCAGCAGCGCGCGGGGGCCCCTTGCAACTAATGAAAAACTGTTTTTT; CDR3 protein: CASSARGPLATNEKLFF
V gene: TRBV29-1; clone size: -; D gene: -; J gene: TRBJ1-1; CDR3 DNA: TGCAGCGTTGACGCTACAGGGAACACTGAAGCTTTCTTT; CDR3 protein: CSVDATGNTEAFF
V gene: TRBV11-2; clone size: -; D gene: TRBD2; J gene: TRBJ2-1; CDR3 DNA: TGTGCCAGCAGCCTACCGACTAGCGGGAGAGAAGATGAGCAGTTCTTC; CDR3 protein: CASSLPTSGREDEQFF
V gene: TRBV18; clone size: -; D gene: TRBD1; J gene: TRBJ2-1; CDR3 DNA: TGTGCCAGCTCACGCCGGGACAGTTACAATGAGCAGTTCTTC; CDR3 protein: CASSRRDSYNEQFF
V gene: TRBV18; clone size: -; D gene: TRBD1; J gene: TRBJ1-4; CDR3 DNA: TGTGCCAGCTCACCGCTCGGGACAGCTAATGAAAAACTGTTTTTT; CDR3 protein: CASSPLGTANEKLFF
V gene: TRBV7-2; clone size: few; D gene: -; J gene: TRBJ1-6; CDR3 DNA: TGTGCCAGCAGCTTAGTTTACGCAGGACAGTATAATTCACCCCTCCACTTT; CDR3 protein: CASSLVYAGQYNSPLHF
V gene: TRBV11-3; clone size: -; D gene: TRBD2; J gene: TRBJ2-7; CDR3 DNA: TGTGCCAGCAGCTTTAGCGGGGCAGGGGTGGGGATCTACGAGCAGTACTTC; CDR3 protein: CASSFSGAGVGIYEQYF
V gene: TRBV29-1; clone size: -; D gene: -; J gene: TRBJ1-1; CDR3 DNA: TGCAGCGTACGCCTGAGGGCGGCCGAGAACACTGAAGCTTTCTTT; CDR3 protein: CSVRLRAAENTEAFF
V gene: TRBV4-3; clone size: -; D gene: TRBD2; J gene: TRBJ2-3; CDR3 DNA: TGCGCCAGCAGCCCAAAAGCGGCTAGCGGGAGCCGCCCCCTGACGGATACGCAGTATTTT; CDR3 protein: CASSPKAASGSRPLTDTQYF
V gene: TRBV19; clone size: -; D gene: -; J gene: TRBJ1-2; CDR3 DNA: TGTGCCAGTAGTATAGATCTCCCGGCCGGGGACTATGGCTACACCTTC; CDR3 protein: CASSIDLPAGDYGYTF
V gene: TRBV7-2; clone size: few; D gene: -; J gene: TRBJ1-2; CDR3 DNA: TGTGCCAGCAGCTTTTCCAGGGTCGGACAATATGGCTACACCTTC; CDR3 protein: CASSFSRVGQYGYTF
V gene: TRBV28; clone size: -; D gene: -; J gene: TRBJ2-5; CDR3 DNA: TGTGCCAGCAGTGCTCACAGGTTCGACGAGACCCAGTACTTC; CDR3 protein: CASSAHRFDETQYF
V gene: TRBV6-5; clone size: -; D gene: -; J gene: TRBJ1-1; CDR3 DNA: TGTGCCAGCAGTTACCTCGGGGGAGCTTTCTTT; CDR3 protein: CASSYLGGAFF
V gene: TRBV18; clone size: -; D gene: TRBD1; J gene: TRBJ1-2; CDR3 DNA: TGTGCCAGCTCACCCGGACAGGGAGGTAGGAGTGATGGCTACACCTTC; CDR3 protein: CASSPGQGGRSDGYTF
V gene: TRBV4-3; clone size: -; D gene: -; J gene: TRBJ2-4; CDR3 DNA: TGCGCCAGCAGCCAAGATTGGGGAGGGGGGGACATTCAGTACTTC; CDR3 protein: CASSQDWGGGDIQYF
V gene: TRBV30; clone size: -; D gene: TRBD2; J gene: TRBJ2-1; CDR3 DNA: TGTGCCTGGAGTGTCGGTTTAGCGGGGGGCACCCCCAGCTCCTACAATGAGCAGTTCTTC; CDR3 protein: CAWSVGLAGGTPSSYNEQFF
V gene: TRBV28; clone size: -; D gene: -; J gene: TRBJ1-2; CDR3 DNA: TGTGCCAGCAGACCGGGAGGGACGTCGGGGACTTATGGCTACACCTTC; CDR3 protein: CASRPGGTSGTYGYTF
V gene: TRBV4-1; clone size: -; D gene: -; J gene: TRBJ1-5; CDR3 DNA: TGCGCCAGCAGCCAAGATGTACAGGTTAATCAGCCCCAGCATTTT; CDR3 protein: CASSQDVQVNQPQHF
V gene: TRBV7-9; clone size: -; D gene: -; J gene: TRBJ1-2; CDR3 DNA: TGTCCCAGCAGCTTCGCTAGCCACTATGGCTACACCTTC; CDR3 protein: CPSSFASHYGYTF
V gene: TRBV9; clone size: -; D gene: TRBD1; J gene: TRBJ1-1; CDR3 DNA: TGTGCCAGCAGCCCCCAGACCGGGACAGTTACTGAAGCTTTCTTT; CDR3 protein: CASSPQTGTVTEAFF
V gene: TRBV27; clone size: -; D gene: TRBD1; J gene: TRBJ1-5; CDR3 DNA: TGTGCCAGCAGTTTGGGACAGGGGGCTCAGCCCCAGCATTTT; CDR3 protein: CASSLGQGAQPQHF
V gene: TRBV6-1; clone size: once; D gene: -; J gene: TRBJ1-6; CDR3 DNA: TGTGCCAGCAGCCAACCGGGACTAGGGAATTCACCCCTCCACTTT; CDR3 protein: CASSQPGLGNSPLHF